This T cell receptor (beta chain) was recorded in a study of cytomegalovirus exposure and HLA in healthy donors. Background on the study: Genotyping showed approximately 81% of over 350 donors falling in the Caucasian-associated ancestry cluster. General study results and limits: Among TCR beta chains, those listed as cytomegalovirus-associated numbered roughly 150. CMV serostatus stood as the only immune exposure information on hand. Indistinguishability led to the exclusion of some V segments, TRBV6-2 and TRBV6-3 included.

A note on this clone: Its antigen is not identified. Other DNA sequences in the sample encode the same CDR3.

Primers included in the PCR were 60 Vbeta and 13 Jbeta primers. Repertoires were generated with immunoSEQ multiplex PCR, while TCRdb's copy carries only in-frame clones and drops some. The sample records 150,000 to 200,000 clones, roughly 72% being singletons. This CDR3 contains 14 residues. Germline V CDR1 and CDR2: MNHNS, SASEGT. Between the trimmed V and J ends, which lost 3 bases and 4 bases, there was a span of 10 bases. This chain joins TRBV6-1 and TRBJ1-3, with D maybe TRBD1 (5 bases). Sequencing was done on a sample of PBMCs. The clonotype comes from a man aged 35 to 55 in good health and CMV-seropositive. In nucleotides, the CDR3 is TGTGCCAGCAGTGATATTTGGGGCGGAAACACCATATATTTT. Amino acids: CASSDIWGGNTIYF.